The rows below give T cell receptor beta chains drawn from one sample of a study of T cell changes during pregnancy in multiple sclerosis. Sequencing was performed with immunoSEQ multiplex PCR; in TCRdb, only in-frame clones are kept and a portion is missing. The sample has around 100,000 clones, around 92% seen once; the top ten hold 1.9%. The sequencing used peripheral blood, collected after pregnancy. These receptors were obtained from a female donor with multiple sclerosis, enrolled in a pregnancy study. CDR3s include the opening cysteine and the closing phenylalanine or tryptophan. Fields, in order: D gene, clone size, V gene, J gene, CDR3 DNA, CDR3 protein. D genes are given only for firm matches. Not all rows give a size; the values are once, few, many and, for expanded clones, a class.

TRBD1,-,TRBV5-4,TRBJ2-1,TGTGCCAGCAGTTCCGGGACAGGGGGCGATGAGCAGTTCTTC,CASSSGTGGDEQFF
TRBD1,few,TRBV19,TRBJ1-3,TGTGCCACCTCCGGGACAGCCTCTGGAAACACCATATATTTT,CATSGTASGNTIYF
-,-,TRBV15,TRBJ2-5,TGTGCCACCAGCAGAGAGGTCCAGGGCACGGGAGAGACCCAGTACTTC,CATSREVQGTGETQYF
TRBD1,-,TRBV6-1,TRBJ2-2,TGTGCCAGCCAGGACAGGGACACCGGGGAGCTGTTTTTT,CASQDRDTGELFF
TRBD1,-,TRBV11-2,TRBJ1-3,TGTGCCAGCAGCTTAGAGGACAGGGACAGGAACACCATATATTTT,CASSLEDRDRNTIYF
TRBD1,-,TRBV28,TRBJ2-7,TGTGCCAGTTGGACAGGGGGCTCCTACGAGCAGTACTTC,CASWTGGSYEQYF
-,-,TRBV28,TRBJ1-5,TGTGCCAGCAGGGGCGGGGATCAGCCCCAGCATTTT,CASRGGDQPQHF
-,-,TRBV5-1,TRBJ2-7,TGCGCCAGCAGGGGGACTTTCCACGAGCAGTACTTC,CASRGTFHEQYF
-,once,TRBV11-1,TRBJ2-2,TGTGCCAGCAGCCAAAGGAGAGCCGGGGAGCTGTTTTTT,CASSQRRAGELFF
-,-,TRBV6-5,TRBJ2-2,TGTGCCAGCAGTACGGACTCCCCTCCCGGCGGGGAGCTGTTTTTT,CASSTDSPPGGELFF
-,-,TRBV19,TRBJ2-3,TGTGCCAGTAGTATAGCGGGACAAGTCACAGATACGCAGTATTTT,CASSIAGQVTDTQYF
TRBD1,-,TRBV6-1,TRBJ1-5,TGTGCCAGCAGGGGGACAGGGATACATCAGCCCCAGCATTTT,CASRGTGIHQPQHF
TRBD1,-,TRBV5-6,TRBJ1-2,TGTGCCAGCAGCTTATGGGGACAGTATAACTATGGCTACACCTTC,CASSLWGQYNYGYTF
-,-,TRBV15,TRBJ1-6,TGTGCCACCAGCAGGTCGGGGGGAGTTTCACCCCTCCACTTT,CATSRSGGVSPLHF
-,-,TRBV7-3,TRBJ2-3,TGTGCCAGCAGCTTAGACGGGACTAGCACAGATACGCAGTATTTT,CASSLDGTSTDTQYF
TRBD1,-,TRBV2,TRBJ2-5,TGTGCCAGCACCGTGACAGGGCAAGAGACCCAGTACTTC,CASTVTGQETQYF
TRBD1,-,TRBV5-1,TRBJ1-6,TGCGCCAGCAGCCTTACAGGGGATAGCAATTCACCCCTCCACTTT,CASSLTGDSNSPLHF
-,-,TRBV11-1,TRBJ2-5,TGTGCCAGCAGCTTAGTGGACGGGAAAGAGACCCAGTACTTC,CASSLVDGKETQYF
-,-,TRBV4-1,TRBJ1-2,TGCGCCAGCAGCCAAGAAGTCGGGACTACAGGTGGCTACACCTTC,CASSQEVGTTGGYTF
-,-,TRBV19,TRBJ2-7,TGTGCCAGTAGTCGACAGATTAGTTACGAGCAGTACTTC,CASSRQISYEQYF
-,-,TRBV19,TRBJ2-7,TGTGCCTTCATGTGGGCCCTAAGGGGGTACGAGCAGTACTTC,CAFMWALRGYEQYF
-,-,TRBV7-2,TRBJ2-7,TGTGCCAGCAGCTTGTTTCTTGGGGGCCCACTTTACGAGCAGTACTTC,CASSLFLGGPLYEQYF
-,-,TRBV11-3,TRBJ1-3,TGTGCCAGCAGCCATGGACAGCCTGCTGGAAACACCATATATTTT,CASSHGQPAGNTIYF
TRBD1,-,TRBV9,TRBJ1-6,TGTGCCAGCAGCGTGACAGGGAGCTCCTATAATTCACCCCTCCACTTT,CASSVTGSSYNSPLHF
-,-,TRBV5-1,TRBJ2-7,TGCGCCAGCAGCCGACAGGTCACCTACGAGCAGTACTTC,CASSRQVTYEQYF
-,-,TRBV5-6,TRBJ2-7,TGTGCCAGCAGCTCCCGGGACACCTACTCCTACGAGCAGTACTTC,CASSSRDTYSYEQYF
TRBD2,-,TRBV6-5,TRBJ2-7,TGTGCCAGCAGTCAGCGGGAGAGAGCCTACGAGCAGTACTTC,CASSQRERAYEQYF
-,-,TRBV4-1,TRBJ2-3,TGCGCCAGCAGTCGACTAGAATCAGATACGCAGTATTTT,CASSRLESDTQYF
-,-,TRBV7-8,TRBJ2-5,TGTGCCAGCAGCTTAGTTTTAGCGCGGGAGACCCAGTACTTC,CASSLVLARETQYF
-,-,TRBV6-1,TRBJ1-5,TGTGCCAGCAGCCCCAGGGCGGAACAGCCCCAGCATTTT,CASSPRAEQPQHF
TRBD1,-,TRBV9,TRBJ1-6,TGTGCCAGCAGCGTAGGACAGGGAGCATGGTACAATTCACCCCTCCACTTT,CASSVGQGAWYNSPLHF
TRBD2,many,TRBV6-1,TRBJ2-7,TGTGCCAGCAGTGAAAGGACTAGCGGGAGCTACGAGCAGTACTTC,CASSERTSGSYEQYF
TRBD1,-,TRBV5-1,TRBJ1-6,TGCGCCAGCAGCTCCGAACGTGGACAGGGGTCTTCACCCCTCCACTTT,CASSSERGQGSSPLHF
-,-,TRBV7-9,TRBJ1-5,TGTGCCAGCAGCTTTTTCGGGCAGGGGCAGCCCCAGCATTTT,CASSFFGQGQPQHF
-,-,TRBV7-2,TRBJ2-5,TGTGCCAGCAGCTTAGTCAGGGAGACCCAGTACTTC,CASSLVRETQYF
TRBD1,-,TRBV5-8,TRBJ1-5,TGTGCCAGCAGCTTGGGAAGACAGGGAAGTAACAAGCCCCAGCATTTT,CASSLGRQGSNKPQHF
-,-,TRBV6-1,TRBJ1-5,TGTGCCAGCAGTGAAGGGGACACAGGGTGGGGCCCGCATTTT,CASSEGDTGWGPHF
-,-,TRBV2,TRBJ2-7,TGTGCCAGCAGTGAATTGGTTTTAGCCCCCTACGAGCAGTACTTC,CASSELVLAPYEQYF
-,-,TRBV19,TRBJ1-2,TGTGCCAGTAGCCTCACAGGGATTGGTGGCTACACCTTC,CASSLTGIGGYTF
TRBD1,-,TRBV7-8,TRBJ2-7,TGTGCCAGCAGCTTAGTAGGGAGCGGGACAGGGGGCTACGAGCAGTACTTC,CASSLVGSGTGGYEQYF